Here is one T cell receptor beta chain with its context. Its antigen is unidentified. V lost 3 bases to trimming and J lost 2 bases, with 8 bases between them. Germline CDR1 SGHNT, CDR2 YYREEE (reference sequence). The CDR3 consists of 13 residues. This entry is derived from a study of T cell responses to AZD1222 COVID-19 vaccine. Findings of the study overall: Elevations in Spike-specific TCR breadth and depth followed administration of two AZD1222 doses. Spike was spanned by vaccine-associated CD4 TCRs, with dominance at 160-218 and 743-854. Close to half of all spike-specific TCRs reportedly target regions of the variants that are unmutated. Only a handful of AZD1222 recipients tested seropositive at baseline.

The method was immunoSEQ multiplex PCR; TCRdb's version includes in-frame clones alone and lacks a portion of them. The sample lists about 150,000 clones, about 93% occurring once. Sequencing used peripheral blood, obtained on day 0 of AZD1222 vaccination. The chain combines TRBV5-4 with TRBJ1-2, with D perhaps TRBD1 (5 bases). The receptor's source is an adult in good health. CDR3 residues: CASSSGGNYGYTF. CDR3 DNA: TGTGCCAGCAGCTCCGGGGGAAACTATGGCTACACCTTC.